The rows below give T cell receptor beta chains drawn from one sample of a study of shared clonotypes between healthy human individuals. Assay: immunoSEQ multiplex PCR; the TCRdb copy retains only in-frame clones and omits some. The sample lists approximately 1,000,000 clones; more than 75% were seen once. What was sequenced was memory CD4+ T cells from PBMCs. The receptors come from a man in his late teens or twenties in good health. Some clones in this sample may be carry-over from other donors' samples. The CDR3 runs from the conserved cysteine through the conserved F or W. Fields, in order: V gene, CDR3 protein.

TRBV4-2	CASSQDLASNEQFF
TRBV5-1	CASSSDILGSPLHF
TRBV2	CASSLAGRGDTQYF
TRBV18	CASSPMRSGPGELFF
TRBV19	CASSIFRNNYGYTF
TRBV7-6	CASSLGLNEQFF
TRBV7-3	CASSPIGAETQYF
TRBV18	CASSPNRVGEQYF
TRBV14	CASSQDAGAEAFF
TRBV29-1	CSVEGAGSSYNEQFF
TRBV2	CASSEAGQNLAYEQYF
TRBV30	CAWSGGGSYEQYF
TRBV5-1	CASSSLTGQGGEVGANVLTF
TRBV28	CASSRQGPLAVGYTF
TRBV11-3	CASSPGGLAGVGELFF
TRBV10-3	CATSQGGVGYEQYF